Below are 18 T cell receptor beta chains sequenced from a single sample in a study of blood T cell repertoires in COVID-19. Using immunoSEQ multiplex PCR, the repertoire was profiled, and TCRdb retains in-frame clones only, with some absent. This table holds roughly 120,000 clones, about 80% found once. The sequenced material came from peripheral blood. These receptors originate from a woman of 80 years or more with acute or convalescent COVID-19.

V gene TRBV7-2 combines with J gene TRBJ2-5, with 9 bases identical to TRBD2. J was trimmed by 2 bases and V by 4 bases; bases with no gene match: 14. This CDR3 is 18 amino acids long. Per the germline V gene, CDR1 is SGHTA and CDR2 is FQGNSA. The CDR3 region is CASSSGWGTAGGQETQYF. In DNA, the CDR3 is TGTGCCAGCAGCTCCGGCTGGGGTACAGCGGGGGGACAAGAGACCCAGTACTTC. Using reference TRBV7-2 and TRBJ2-5 for the parts outside the CDR3, the full variable domain is GAGVSQSPSNKVTEKGKDVELRCDPISGHTALYWYRQSLGQGLEFLIYFQGNSAPDKSGLPSDRFSAERTGGSVSTLTIQRTQQEDSAVYLCASSSGWGTAGGQETQYFGPGTRLLVL.

The chain combines TRBV15 with TRBJ1-1; D remains ambiguous. The germline V gene encodes CDR1 LNHNV and CDR2 YYDKDF (reference sequence). The CDR3 extends over 14 amino acids. V lost 5 bases to trimming and J lost 2 bases, with 12 bases between them. In DNA, the CDR3 is TGTGCCACCAGCGTACAGAGAGTCAACACTGAAGCTTTCTTT. Its translation is CATSVQRVNTEAFF.

This chain joins TRBV5-1 and TRBJ1-2; 10 bases agree with TRBD1. V trimming: 3 bases; J trimming: 8 bases; junction bases outside the gene matches: 7. This CDR3 has 14 amino acids. Germline V gene data show CDR1 as SGHRS and CDR2 as YFSETQ. The CDR3 region has the DNA TGCGCCAGCAGCTCCCGAGGGACAGGGGCCGGCTACACCTTC. Translation gives CASSSRGTGAGYTF. Drawing the rest from reference TRBV5-1 and TRBJ1-2, the complete variable domain is KAGVTQTPRYLIKTRGQQVTLSCSPISGHRSVSWYQQTPGQGLQFLFEYFSETQRNKGNFPGRFSGRQFSNSRSEMNVSTLELGDSALYLCASSSRGTGAGYTFGSGTRLTVV.

The rearrangement joins TRBV5-4 to TRBJ2-4; TRBD1 agrees at 7 bases. The CDR3 totals 15 residues. CDR1 and CDR2 from the germline V gene are SGHNT and YYREEE (reference sequence). Trimming removed 5 bases from V and 3 bases from J; junction bases left unmatched: 8. CDR3 sequence reads: CASSFFTGDKNIQYF. CDR3 coding DNA: TGTGCCAGCAGTTTTTTTACAGGGGACAAAAACATTCAGTACTTC.

The chain uses TRBV10-1 and TRBJ2-3, with D possibly matching TRBD2 (6 bases). Between the trimmed V and J ends, which lost 10 bases and 4 bases, there was a span of 12 bases. Per germline, CDR1 WNHNN and CDR2 SYGVQD (reference sequence). The CDR3 runs 12 residues. The CDR3: CATQGGSDTQYF. In nucleotides, the CDR3 is TGCGCCACCCAGGGAGGTTCAGATACGCAGTATTTT.

The chain recombines TRBV5-3 with TRBJ1-1; TRBD1 matches at 8 bases. Being an ORF, TRBV5-3 has a function that is uncertain. V lost 0 bases to trimming and J lost 1 base; unmatched junction nucleotides: 14. CDR3 length: 19 amino acids. The CDR3 bases are TGTGCCAGAAGCTTGGCCCACGGGTCGGCAGGGGGCTGGAACACTGAAGCTTTCTTT. Its translation is CARSLAHGSAGGWNTEAFF.

The chain combines TRBV5-1 with TRBJ2-3; 11 positions agree with TRBD2. This CDR3 region has 18 residues. Trimming took 4 bases from V and 1 from J; bases not matched to a gene: 11. Germline CDR1 SGHRS, CDR2 YFSETQ. This CDR3 is CASSVGPTSGRGTDTQYF. CDR3 DNA: TGCGCCAGCAGCGTCGGTCCCACTAGCGGGAGAGGCACAGATACGCAGTATTTT.

This chain uses TRBV19 with TRBJ2-1; no clear D gene. The ends were cut back, 2 bases at V and 6 bases at J, with 17 bases in the middle. This CDR3 region has 16 residues. Germline CDR1 LNHDA, CDR2 SQIVND (reference sequence). The CDR3 sequence is CASSISHNLDLNEQFF. The CDR3 DNA reads as TGTGCCAGTAGTATATCCCACAATCTAGACCTCAATGAGCAGTTCTTC. The full variable domain, in which reference TRBV19 and TRBJ2-1 provide the parts outside the CDR3, is DGGITQSPKYLFRKEGQNVTLSCEQNLNHDAMYWYRQDPGQGLRLIYYSQIVNDFQKGDIAEGYSVSREKKESFPLTVTSAQKNPTAFYLCASSISHNLDLNEQFFGPGTRLTVL.

The table lists this clone with a few counts. The chain carries TRBV30 and TRBJ1-5; 7 bases map to TRBD1. V lost 3 bases to trimming and J lost 3 bases; unmatched junction nucleotides: 8. CDR1 and CDR2 from the germline V gene are GTSNPN and SVGIG (reference sequence). The CDR3 loop spans 15 amino acids. This CDR3 reads CAWSRDSNYNQPQHF. CDR3 in DNA: TGTGCCTGGAGCCGGGACAGCAACTACAATCAGCCCCAGCATTTT.

The chain combines TRBV27 with TRBJ2-2, with TRBD1 as a possible D gene (6 bases). CDR1 MNHEY and CDR2 SMNVEV come from the germline V gene (reference sequence). V lost 3 bases and J 5 bases, leaving 13 bases between the germline ends. The CDR3 totals 15 residues. The CDR3 DNA sequence: TGTGCCAGCAGTTTCTACGGACAGCGGACCGGGGAGCTGTTTTTT. It is translated as CASSFYGQRTGELFF.

In its sample, this clone was seen once. The rearrangement joins TRBV6-2 or TRBV6-3 to TRBJ2-3; 8 nucleotides agree with TRBD1. Trimming at V came to 5 bases and at J to 5 bases, leaving 12 bases not matched to a gene. Per germline, CDR1 MNHEY and CDR2 SVGEGT. This CDR3 is built from 16 residues. CDR3 residues: CASSASRGLGRDTQYF. The CDR3 DNA follows: TGTGCCAGCAGTGCCTCCAGGGGGCTTGGGAGAGATACGCAGTATTTT.

The rearrangement joins TRBV18 to TRBJ2-7, with a tentative D call TRBD2 (5 bases). The CDR3 is 12 residues long. Germline CDR1 and CDR2: KGHSH and LQKENI. V was shortened by 2 bases and J by 5 bases, with 7 bases between the two germline ends. The CDR3 is CASSPLGDEQYF. CDR3 in DNA: TGTGCCAGCTCACCATTGGGAGACGAGCAGTACTTC.

The chain employs TRBV9 and TRBJ1-3; D call uncertain. The CDR3 runs to 16 residues. The V gene's germline CDR1 is SGDLS and CDR2 YYNGEE. V was cut by 4 bases and J by 3 bases, with 17 bases left in between. CDR3 sequence reads: CASSRGAGYGGNTIYF. The CDR3 coding sequence is TGTGCCAGCAGCCGGGGTGCCGGGTACGGTGGAAACACCATATATTTT.

The CDR3 coding sequence is TGCGCCAGCAGCCGGGACAGGGGGCCGCTTGGGGGTGAAAAACTGTTTTTT. Its translation: CASSRDRGPLGGEKLFF. The V gene is TRBV5-1, the J gene TRBJ1-4, with 12 nucleotides matching TRBD1. Per the germline V gene, CDR1 is SGHRS and CDR2 is YFSETQ. V lost 4 bases and J lost 7; bases outside the gene matches: 11. This CDR3 contains 17 residues.

The chain joins TRBV30 to TRBJ2-1, with TRBD1 identical over 7 bases. CDR1 GTSNPN and CDR2 SVGIG come from the germline V gene (reference sequence). V shed 5 bases and J 3 bases; nucleotides not matched to a gene: 7. The CDR3 runs 14 residues. In DNA, the CDR3 is TGTGCCTGGCAAACTAGGGACAGCTACAATGAGCAGTTCTTC. Protein product: CAWQTRDSYNEQFF.

This chain uses TRBV6-5 with TRBJ2-7; weak D call: TRBD2 (6 bases). V was trimmed by 0 bases and J by 0 bases, leaving 12 bases between them. The CDR3 sequence is 16 residues long. In germline, CDR1 is MNHEY, CDR2 SVGAGI. CDR3 sequence: CASSYSSAGGSYEQYF. The CDR3 coding sequence is TGTGCCAGCAGTTACTCGTCAGCCGGGGGCTCCTACGAGCAGTACTTC.

The rearrangement joins TRBV7-2 to TRBJ2-1, with TRBD2 matching over 8 bases. The germline gives CDR1 SGHTA, CDR2 FQGNSA. V shed 4 bases, J shed 4 bases, and the junction held 9 bases outside the gene matches. The CDR3 has 16 amino acids. CDR3: CASSWGGSGAYNEQFF. The CDR3, as DNA: TGTGCCAGCAGCTGGGGGGGTAGCGGGGCATACAATGAGCAGTTCTTC.

The chain uses TRBV6-2 or TRBV6-3 and TRBJ1-1; TRBD1 matches at 8 bases. V lost 2 bases and J lost 5; bases outside the gene matches: 10. This CDR3 comprises 16 residues. Germline V gene sequence: CDR1 MNHEY, CDR2 SVGEGT. This CDR3 reads CASSYPRTGFGTEAFF. CDR3 nucleotide sequence: TGTGCCAGCAGTTACCCCCGGACAGGGTTCGGGACTGAAGCTTTCTTT.